Detailed here is one TCR beta chain. Its antigen is not yet known. No quality values exist for individual bases; no much larger clone is one base distant. This sample stems from a study of Ad26.COV2.S vaccination and SARS-CoV-2 variants (dated by TCRdb to about 2021). Some background on the complete study: Vaccine-arm donors were drawn from COV1001, a multicentre, randomized, double-blind, placebo-controlled phase I-IIa trial of Ad26.COV2.S in healthy adults. The specificity and breadth of SARS-CoV-2-reactive T cell receptors after Ad26.COV2.S vaccination were assessed by TCRbeta repertoire sequencing. Participants in the trial were split at random into five groups of five each, receiving low-dose or high-dose Ad26.COV2.S once or twice, or else placebo on both occasions. A total of approximately 32 samples were included in the TCR-sequenced set, comprising around 19 Ad26.COV2.S vaccine recipients, 5 placebo recipients and 8 SARS-CoV-2 convalescent individuals. Ad26.COV2.S was administered intramuscularly at a dose of 5x10^10 or 1x10^11 viral particles, either as one shot or as two shots given 56 days apart. Blinding of investigators to trial group allocation was maintained during experiments and outcome assessment. Paper-wide results and their limitations: Spike-specific TCR breadth was higher in Ad26.COV2.S recipients than in placebo recipients (P = 0.0014). Substantial breadth of spike-specific CD8+ and CD4+ T cell responses was reported after vaccination. The study was not powered to compare responses between vaccine doses or regimens. Comparable non-spike TCR breadth was observed between vaccine and placebo recipients, consistent with only spike being contained in the vaccine. The authors noted that total T cell responses may have been underestimated by the TCR breadth and depth analyses.

The immunoSEQ Assay was the method used to sequence TCRbeta CDR3 regions. After extraction, genomic DNA underwent amplification by bias-controlled multiplex PCR, followed by high-throughput sequencing. From the authors' description of their analysis: To quantify the absolute abundance of every unique TCRbeta CDR3 region, sequences were collapsed and filtered. T cell fraction was estimated by normalizing TCRbeta template counts to usable DNA, which was measured by amplifying reference genes present in all nucleated cells. Repertoire TCRs were annotated as SARS-CoV-2-specific by exact matching of V gene, CDR3 amino acid sequence and J gene to a known reactive TCR set. The reference SARS-CoV-2 TCR set came from MIRA and was filtered for enrichment in COVID-19-positive ImmuneCODE repertoires, removing public or cross-reactive TCRs. Using the MIRA antigens, annotated TCRs were further analysed by specific ORF or by position within an ORF. Breadth was defined as the number of annotated unique rearrangements divided by the total number of unique productive rearrangements, and depth was defined as the summed frequency of the annotated unique rearrangements. Two-sided Wilcoxon rank-sum tests were used to compare TCR breadth between groups. In TCRdb, the immuneACCESS table is reduced to in-frame sequences with V and J assigned. These tables do not hold every clone; where another copy was compared, an unresolved V gene accounts for under half, and the others remain unexplained. D and trimming were read from the DNA, whereas the V and J calls and clone size are those reported in that table. The sample table shows approximately 300,000 clones, and about 82% are seen once. The top ten clones comprise more than 1.5% of the sample.

In the paper's terms, the treatment or condition label means: 15 to 20 received Ad26.COV2.S at low or high dose, single or two shots; several received placebo; per-sample allocation not given. For vaccine and placebo recipients, the sequenced repertoires came from samples collected on day 63 after the first injection. Between 29 July and 7 August 2020, Cohort 1b enrolled 25 adults aged 18-55 years at one site in Boston, USA. Ad26.COV2.S was a replication-incompetent adenovirus type 26 vector that expressed a prefusion-stabilized SARS-CoV-2 spike protein derived from the original Wuhan strain. CDR1 and CDR2 were assigned from the germline V gene (reference sequence) as SEHNR and FQNEAQ. The germline ends are 13 bases apart after V is trimmed by 7 bases and J by 1 base. Spanning cysteine to phenylalanine, the CDR3 consists of 14 amino acids. Only the CDR3 region is kept as DNA, spanning 42 bases read in frame from base 1.

The source is a person between 18 and 65 years old who received the Ad26.COV2.S COVID-19 vaccine or a placebo. The material was peripheral blood, obtained in a trial of Ad26.COV2.S vaccine versus placebo. The rearrangement combines TRBV7-9 with TRBJ1-1, with the D segment identity uncertain. This receptor has the CDR3 CASMLGFQNTEAFF. DNA sequence: TGTGCCAGCATGTTGGGGTTCCAGAACACTGAAGCTTTCTTT.